The 2 T cell receptor beta chains below were found in one sample sequenced in a study of cytomegalovirus exposure and HLA in healthy donors. A multiplex PCR was run with 60 Vbeta primers and 13 Jbeta primers. Only in-frame clones appear in the TCRdb table, and some are missing; sequencing was by immunoSEQ multiplex PCR. Counted here are roughly 140,000 clones, more than 75% occurring once; the ten biggest clones make up approximately 4%. The sequenced sample was PBMCs. The source is a man in his late teens or twenties in good health and CMV-seronegative.

The chain couples TRBV11-3 to TRBJ1-1, with D maybe TRBD1 (5 bases). The CDR3 is 14 amino acids. The V gene's germline CDR1 is SGHNT and CDR2 YENEEA. Trimming removed 5 bases at V and 0 bases at J, with 10 bases between. For the CDR3, the DNA is TGTGCCAGCAGCCTCAGGGTTATGAACACTGAAGCTTTCTTT. It specifies CASSLRVMNTEAFF.

The J gene is TRBJ1-1, the V gene TRBV30, with D tentatively TRBD1 (5 bases). With 2 bases removed from V and 5 bases from J, the gap between germline ends came to 18 bases. This CDR3 contains 15 residues. CDR1 is GTSNPN and CDR2 is SVGIG in the germline V gene (reference sequence). The CDR3: CAWSRNRIPGTEAFF. CDR3 DNA sequence: TGTGCCTGGAGTCGCAACAGGATCCCGGGTACTGAAGCTTTCTTT.